The rows below give T cell receptor beta chains drawn from one sample of a study of shared clonotypes between healthy human individuals. This table comes from immunoSEQ multiplex PCR, and its TCRdb copy is limited to in-frame clones, with some not included. The repertoire holds 2 million to 3 million clones, with over 85% as singletons. The sequencing input was naive CD4+ T cells from PBMCs. The receptors originated from a man younger than 30 in good health. Some clones in this sample may be carry-over from other donors' samples. The CDR3 runs from the conserved cysteine through the conserved F or W. A D gene is named only where the DNA matches it firmly. Rows give clone size only sometimes, using once, few, many, or a class for an expanded clone.

clone_size: .
j_call: TRBJ1-4
v_call: TRBV7-3
d_call: .
cdr3_aa: CASSLTVNEKLFF
cdr3_nt: TGTGCCAGCAGCTTAACAGTTAATGAAAAACTGTTTTTT

clone_size: .
j_call: TRBJ2-7
v_call: TRBV5-1
d_call: .
cdr3_aa: CASRASYEQYF
cdr3_nt: TGCGCCAGCAGGGCCTCCTACGAGCAGTACTTC

clone_size: .
j_call: TRBJ2-7
v_call: TRBV7-2
d_call: .
cdr3_aa: CASSLALVTYEQYF
cdr3_nt: TGTGCCAGCAGCTTAGCCCTAGTGACCTACGAGCAGTACTTC

clone_size: .
j_call: TRBJ2-3
v_call: TRBV6-1
d_call: .
cdr3_aa: CASSSLGPLFGTQYF
cdr3_nt: TGTGCCAGCAGTTCACTGGGACCCCTATTCGGGACGCAGTATTTT

clone_size: .
j_call: TRBJ1-1
v_call: TRBV7-9
d_call: .
cdr3_aa: CASSPPGLGDNTEAFF
cdr3_nt: TGTGCCAGCAGTCCCCCGGGACTGGGGGATAACACTGAAGCTTTCTTT

clone_size: once
j_call: TRBJ1-1
v_call: TRBV7-2
d_call: .
cdr3_aa: CASSLNQGNTEAFF
cdr3_nt: TGTGCCAGCAGCTTGAACCAGGGGAACACTGAAGCTTTCTTT

clone_size: once
j_call: TRBJ2-7
v_call: TRBV7-2
d_call: TRBD2
cdr3_aa: CASSPYLRGRGREQYF
cdr3_nt: TGTGCCAGCAGCCCCTACCTGCGCGGGAGGGGCCGGGAGCAGTACTTC

clone_size: .
j_call: TRBJ2-7
v_call: TRBV28
d_call: TRBD2
cdr3_aa: CASSSAGGGSYEQYF
cdr3_nt: TGTGCCAGCAGCTCAGCGGGAGGGGGCTCCTACGAGCAGTACTTC

clone_size: .
j_call: TRBJ2-7
v_call: TRBV6-4
d_call: TRBD1
cdr3_aa: CASSATGGPYEQYF
cdr3_nt: TGTGCCAGCAGTGCGACAGGGGGTCCCTACGAGCAGTACTTC

clone_size: .
j_call: TRBJ2-1
v_call: TRBV5-1
d_call: TRBD1
cdr3_aa: CASSRDRVIEDEQFF
cdr3_nt: TGCGCCAGCAGCCGGGACAGGGTAATCGAGGATGAGCAGTTCTTC

clone_size: .
j_call: TRBJ2-3
v_call: TRBV27
d_call: .
cdr3_aa: CASSFYGGPTTQYF
cdr3_nt: TGTGCCAGCAGTTTTTACGGGGGCCCCACTACGCAGTATTTT

clone_size: .
j_call: TRBJ2-5
v_call: TRBV30
d_call: .
cdr3_aa: CAWRANQETQYF
cdr3_nt: TGTGCCTGGAGGGCTAACCAAGAGACCCAGTACTTC

clone_size: .
j_call: TRBJ2-5
v_call: TRBV18
d_call: TRBD2
cdr3_aa: CASSPLAGDKETQYF
cdr3_nt: TGTGCCAGCTCACCACTAGCGGGAGATAAAGAGACCCAGTACTTC

clone_size: .
j_call: TRBJ2-5
v_call: TRBV7-2
d_call: .
cdr3_aa: CASSLGGNQETQYF
cdr3_nt: TGTGCCAGCAGCTTAGGCGGGAACCAAGAGACCCAGTACTTC

clone_size: .
j_call: TRBJ2-7
v_call: TRBV29-1
d_call: .
cdr3_aa: CSVRPGRGVYSYEQYF
cdr3_nt: TGCAGCGTCCGCCCGGGGCGAGGGGTATATTCCTACGAGCAGTACTTC

clone_size: .
j_call: TRBJ2-3
v_call: TRBV5-4
d_call: .
cdr3_aa: CASSHGNSRDTDTQYF
cdr3_nt: TGTGCCAGCAGCCACGGAAATAGTAGAGACACAGATACGCAGTATTTT

clone_size: .
j_call: TRBJ2-5
v_call: TRBV7-2
d_call: TRBD2
cdr3_aa: CASSLGLAGVETQYF
cdr3_nt: TGTGCCAGCAGCCTGGGACTAGCGGGAGTAGAGACCCAGTACTTC

clone_size: .
j_call: TRBJ2-2
v_call: TRBV27
d_call: TRBD1
cdr3_aa: CASSSRQGAIGELFF
cdr3_nt: TGTGCCAGCAGCTCCCGACAGGGGGCGATCGGGGAGCTGTTTTTT

clone_size: .
j_call: TRBJ2-1
v_call: TRBV10-3
d_call: .
cdr3_aa: CAIEEGRGSYNEQFF
cdr3_nt: TGTGCCATCGAAGAGGGCCGGGGCTCCTACAATGAGCAGTTCTTC

clone_size: .
j_call: TRBJ2-3
v_call: TRBV11-2
d_call: .
cdr3_aa: CASSVRRGRSTDTQYF
cdr3_nt: TGTGCCAGCAGCGTCCGGCGAGGGAGGTCTACAGATACGCAGTATTTT

clone_size: .
j_call: TRBJ1-5
v_call: TRBV28
d_call: TRBD1
cdr3_aa: CASSLKPGGSNQPQHF
cdr3_nt: TGTGCCAGCAGTTTAAAGCCAGGGGGGAGCAATCAGCCCCAGCATTTT

clone_size: .
j_call: TRBJ1-6
v_call: TRBV5-1
d_call: .
cdr3_aa: CASSLGGGYNSPLHF
cdr3_nt: TGCGCCAGCAGCTTGGGAGGGGGATATAATTCACCCCTCCACTTT

clone_size: .
j_call: TRBJ2-1
v_call: TRBV4-1
d_call: .
cdr3_aa: CASSQERGRFF
cdr3_nt: TGCGCCAGCAGCCAAGAAAGGGGACGGTTCTTC

clone_size: .
j_call: TRBJ2-5
v_call: TRBV27
d_call: .
cdr3_aa: CASSRFLGGSETQYF
cdr3_nt: TGTGCCAGCAGCCGGTTTCTTGGGGGTAGCGAGACCCAGTACTTC

clone_size: .
j_call: TRBJ1-4
v_call: TRBV28
d_call: TRBD1
cdr3_aa: CASSPGGWDATNEKLFF
cdr3_nt: TGTGCCAGCAGTCCAGGGGGTTGGGATGCAACTAATGAAAAACTGTTTTTT

clone_size: .
j_call: TRBJ2-1
v_call: TRBV5-4
d_call: .
cdr3_aa: CASSSRGEQFF
cdr3_nt: TGTGCCAGCAGCTCTCGGGGTGAGCAGTTCTTC

clone_size: .
j_call: TRBJ2-7
v_call: TRBV7-9
d_call: .
cdr3_aa: CASSSPGPYEQYF
cdr3_nt: TGTGCCAGCAGCAGTCCAGGGCCCTACGAGCAGTACTTC

clone_size: .
j_call: TRBJ2-5
v_call: TRBV5-1
d_call: TRBD1
cdr3_aa: CASSLGTAYQETQYF
cdr3_nt: TGCGCCAGCAGTCTCGGGACAGCGTACCAAGAGACCCAGTACTTC

clone_size: .
j_call: TRBJ2-2
v_call: TRBV5-4
d_call: TRBD2
cdr3_aa: CASSLGLAVNTGELFF
cdr3_nt: TGTGCCAGCAGCTTGGGGCTAGCGGTAAACACCGGGGAGCTGTTTTTT

clone_size: .
j_call: TRBJ2-7
v_call: TRBV7-8
d_call: .
cdr3_aa: CASSLRRASGEQYF
cdr3_nt: TGTGCCAGCAGCTTAAGGAGGGCGTCCGGCGAGCAGTACTTC

clone_size: few
j_call: TRBJ2-1
v_call: TRBV5-1
d_call: .
cdr3_aa: CASSLASLYNEQFF
cdr3_nt: TGCGCCAGCAGCTTGGCTAGTCTGTACAATGAGCAGTTCTTC

clone_size: .
j_call: TRBJ1-4
v_call: TRBV5-3
d_call: .
cdr3_aa: CARNLGGTPEKLFF
cdr3_nt: TGTGCCAGAAATCTGGGGGGGACACCTGAAAAACTGTTTTTT

clone_size: .
j_call: TRBJ2-1
v_call: TRBV30
d_call: .
cdr3_aa: CACLFYNEQFF
cdr3_nt: TGTGCCTGCCTCTTCTACAATGAGCAGTTCTTC

clone_size: few
j_call: TRBJ1-1
v_call: TRBV29-1
d_call: .
cdr3_aa: CSSAGRGTSKAFF
cdr3_nt: TGCAGCTCCGCCGGGCGAGGGACGAGTAAAGCTTTCTTT

clone_size: .
j_call: TRBJ1-2
v_call: TRBV18
d_call: .
cdr3_aa: CASSPALGTNYGYTF
cdr3_nt: TGTGCCAGCTCACCCGCCCTGGGGACAAACTATGGCTACACCTTC

clone_size: .
j_call: TRBJ1-3
v_call: TRBV9
d_call: TRBD1
cdr3_aa: CASSVAHGGGAGNTIYF
cdr3_nt: TGTGCCAGCAGCGTAGCTCATGGAGGGGGCGCTGGAAACACCATATATTTT

clone_size: .
j_call: TRBJ2-1
v_call: TRBV29-1
d_call: .
cdr3_aa: CSVDYPRYNEQFF
cdr3_nt: TGCAGCGTTGACTACCCGCGGTACAATGAGCAGTTCTTC

clone_size: .
j_call: TRBJ1-4
v_call: TRBV6-6
d_call: TRBD1
cdr3_aa: CASSYPPGGQDEKLFF
cdr3_nt: TGTGCCAGCAGTTACCCCCCAGGGGGCCAGGATGAAAAACTGTTTTTT